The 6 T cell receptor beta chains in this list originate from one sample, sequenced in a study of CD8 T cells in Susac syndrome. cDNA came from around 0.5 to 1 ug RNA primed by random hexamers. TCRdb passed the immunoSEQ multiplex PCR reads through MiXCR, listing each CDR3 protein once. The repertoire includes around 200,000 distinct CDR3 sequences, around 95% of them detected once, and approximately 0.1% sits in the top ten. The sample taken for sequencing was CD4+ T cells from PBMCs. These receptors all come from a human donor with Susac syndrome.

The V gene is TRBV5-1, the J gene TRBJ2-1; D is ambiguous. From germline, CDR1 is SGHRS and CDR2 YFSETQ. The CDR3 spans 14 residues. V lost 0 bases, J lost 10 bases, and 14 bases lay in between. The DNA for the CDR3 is TGCGCCAGCAGCTTGGCCGTGGATGTAGGGGAGCAGTTCTTC. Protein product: CASSLAVDVGEQFF.

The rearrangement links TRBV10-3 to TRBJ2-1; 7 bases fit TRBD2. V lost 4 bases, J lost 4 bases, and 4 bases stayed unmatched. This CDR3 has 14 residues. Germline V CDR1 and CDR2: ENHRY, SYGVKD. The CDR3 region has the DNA TGTGCCATCAGTGTGAATAGCGGGTACAATGAGCAGTTCTTC. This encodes CAISVNSGYNEQFF.

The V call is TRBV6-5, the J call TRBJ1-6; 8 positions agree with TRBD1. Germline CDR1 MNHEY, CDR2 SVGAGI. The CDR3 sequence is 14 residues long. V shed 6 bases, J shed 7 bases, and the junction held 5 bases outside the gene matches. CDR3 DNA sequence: TGTGCCAGCAGATGGACAGGGATGAATTCACCCCTCCACTTT. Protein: CASRWTGMNSPLHF.

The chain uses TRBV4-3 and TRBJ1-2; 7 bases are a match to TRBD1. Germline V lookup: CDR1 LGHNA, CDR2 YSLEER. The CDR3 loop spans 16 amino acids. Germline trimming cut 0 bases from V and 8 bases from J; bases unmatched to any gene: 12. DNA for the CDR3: TGCGCCAGCAGCCAAGACGTGGGGACAGCCCTATGGGGCTACACCTTC. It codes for CASSQDVGTALWGYTF.

The CDR3 sequence: CASSQANLITTGPEQYF. Written as DNA, the CDR3 is TGCGCCAGCAGCCAAGCGAACCTTATAACGACAGGCCCCGAGCAGTACTTC. The chain couples TRBV4-1 to TRBJ2-7; the D gene is possibly TRBD1 (6 bases). CDR1 is MGHRA and CDR2 is YSYEKL in the germline V gene. Trimming stripped 1 base from V and 6 bases from J, with 22 bases between. The CDR3 extends over 17 amino acids.

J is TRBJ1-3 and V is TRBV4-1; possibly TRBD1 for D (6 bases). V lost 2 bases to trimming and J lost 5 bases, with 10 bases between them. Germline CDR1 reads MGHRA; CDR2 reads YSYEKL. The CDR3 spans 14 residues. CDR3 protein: CASSQRQGRNTIYF. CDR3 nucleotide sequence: TGCGCCAGCAGCCAACGGCAGGGGCGAAACACCATATATTTT.